This TCR beta chain comes out of a study of blood T cell repertoires in COVID-19. This clone was observed a handful of times. Germline V gene lookup returns CDR1 SGHDT and CDR2 YYEEEE. The CDR3 is made up of 18 amino acids. V was clipped by 0 bases and J by 4 bases, with 19 bases between them. Repertoires were generated with immunoSEQ multiplex PCR, while TCRdb's copy carries only in-frame clones and drops some. The top ten hold 4.3% of the sample, which has under 500,000 clones, more than 85% seen once. The TCR comes from a woman under 40 with acute or convalescent COVID-19. Sequenced sample: peripheral blood. This chain links TRBV5-6 with TRBJ1-4; D gene uncertain. In nucleotides, the CDR3 is TGTGCCAGCAGCTTGGCCCGCAGGAAAAACTCGTATAATGAAAAACTGTTTTTT. This encodes CASSLARRKNSYNEKLFF.